This TCR beta chain was obtained from a study of CD4 T cells in relation to SARS-CoV-2 and coronaviruses. Study at large: The restricting HLA molecule for shared crossreactive spike epitopes was mapped.

Before the COVID-19 pandemic, during about 2011-2019, CD4+ T cells were taken from unexposed donors. This CDR3 spans 12 amino acids. V was trimmed by 2 bases and J by 0 bases, leaving 1 base between them. In germline, CDR1 is SGHAT, CDR2 FQNNGV. Produced via immunoSEQ multiplex PCR; TCRdb's table is partial and in-frame only. The profile shows 65,000 or so clones, approximately 87% of them singletons. The TCR sequence derives from a human donor in good health. The sample consisted of memory CD4+ T cells from PBMCs. The rearrangement links TRBV11-2 to TRBJ1-1; D gene ambiguous. CDR3 in DNA: TGTGCCAGCAGCTTATTGAACACTGAAGCTTTCTTT. Its protein is CASSLLNTEAFF.